The 14 T cell receptor beta chains below come from one sample, sequenced in a study of T cells after yellow fever vaccination. Via MiXCR, TCRdb re-called the 5' RACE reads, giving one row per CDR3 protein. The table includes nearly 550,000 distinct CDR3 sequences, 15% to 20% detected once. The source material was PBMCs, sampled 15 days after the yellow fever booster vaccination. The receptors stem from a man aged 25 to 40 who received the YFV17D yellow fever vaccine.

This clonotype was seen more than once but under ten times. The rearrangement joins TRBV5-8 to TRBJ2-1, with TRBD1 as a possible D gene (5 bases). V was cut by 2 bases and J by 7 bases, with 10 bases left in between. Germline-derived CDR1 and CDR2 are SGHTS and YDEGEE. This CDR3 spans 13 amino acids. This CDR3 is CASSFTGRNEQFF. The CDR3 nucleotides read TGTGCCAGCAGCTTCACAGGCAGAAATGAGCAGTTCTTC.

This clonotype was detected only a few times. CDR3 region: CASSPQSRTDTQYF. The CDR3 DNA follows: TGTGCCAGCTCACCACAGAGTCGCACAGATACGCAGTATTTT. The chain couples TRBV18 to TRBJ2-3; D is ambiguous. From germline, CDR1 is KGHSH and CDR2 LQKENI. CDR3 size: 14 residues. Trimming stripped 1 base from V and 1 base from J, with 6 bases between.

V is TRBV10-3 and J is TRBJ2-2, with D hard to call. From germline, CDR1 is ENHRY and CDR2 SYGVKD. The length of the CDR3 is 18 residues. V gave up 0 bases and J gave up 5 bases, with 19 bases separating them. This chain's CDR3 is CAISESGDFANFTGELFF. The CDR3 coding sequence is TGTGCCATCAGTGAGTCCGGAGACTTCGCGAACTTTACCGGGGAGCTGTTTTTT.

This clonotype was observed a handful of times. The chain carries TRBV9 and TRBJ2-2; TRBD1 aligns across 9 bases. Germline CDR1 is SGDLS and CDR2 is YYNGEE. J was trimmed by 5 bases and V by 0 bases; bases with no gene match: 5. The CDR3 totals 16 residues. The chain's CDR3 is CASSVGGQGATGELFF. As DNA, the CDR3 is TGTGCCAGCAGCGTAGGGGGACAGGGAGCGACCGGGGAGCTGTTTTTT. Using reference TRBV9 and TRBJ2-2 for the parts outside the CDR3, the full variable domain is DSGVTQTPKHLITATGQRVTLRCSPRSGDLSVYWYQQSLDQGLQFLIQYYNGEERAKGNILERFSAQQFPDLHSELNLSSLELGDSALYFCASSVGGQGATGELFFGEGSRLTVL.

The chain links TRBV25-1 to TRBJ2-7; unclear D gene. V was cut by 4 bases and J by 5 bases, with 15 bases left in between. Germline-derived CDR1 and CDR2 are MGHDK and SYGVNS. The CDR3 is made up of 14 amino acids. CDR3 region: CASSGPVGFDEQYF. DNA of the CDR3: TGTGCCAGCAGTGGCCCTGTGGGATTTGACGAGCAGTACTTC.

This clonotype was counted only a few times. The chain carries TRBV7-9 and TRBJ2-3; D is uncertain. Germline loops: CDR1 SEHNR, CDR2 FQNEAQ (reference sequence). Trimming took 1 base from V and 2 from J, leaving 10 bases between them. The CDR3 totals 15 residues. The CDR3 sequence is CASSLGLLLTDTQYF. The DNA for the CDR3 is TGTGCCAGCAGCTTAGGGCTTCTCCTCACAGATACGCAGTATTTT.

The J gene is TRBJ1-1, the V gene TRBV29-1; D possibly corresponds to TRBD1 (6 bases). Germline loops: CDR1 SQVTM, CDR2 ANQGSEA. CDR3 length: 13 residues. The germline V and J ends were trimmed by 4 bases and 1 base, with 10 bases remaining between them. The CDR3 DNA sequence: TGCAGCGTTGGAGGGGGGGCGAACACTGAAGCTTTCTTT. This codes for CSVGGGANTEAFF.

V is TRBV6-5 and J is TRBJ2-5; D is unresolved. CDR3 length: 11 amino acids. CDR1 MNHEY and CDR2 SVGAGI come from the germline V gene. V was shortened by 7 bases and J by 7 bases, with 10 bases between the two germline ends. CDR3 coding DNA: TGTGCCAGCATCTCTTATGGGACCCAGTACTTC. As protein: CASISYGTQYF.

The table lists this clonotype with many counts. This chain uses TRBV5-4 with TRBJ2-2, with 8 bases lining up with TRBD2. Germline CDR1 SGHNT, CDR2 YYREEE (reference sequence). The CDR3 runs to 15 residues. The ends lost 4 bases at V and 5 bases at J; junction bases unmatched: 7. The CDR3 DNA reads TGTGCCAGCAGCGGGGGGACTAGTCGAACCGGGGAGCTGTTTTTT. This encodes CASSGGTSRTGELFF.

This clonotype was seen a few times. The chain employs TRBV18 and TRBJ2-7; D is uncertain. The V gene lost 5 bases and the J gene lost 2 bases, with 16 bases spanning the gap. The length of the CDR3 is 15 residues. Germline loops: CDR1 KGHSH, CDR2 LQKENI. The CDR3, as DNA: TGTGCCAGCTCAGCCCCCGGGCCGGAAGCCTACGAGCAGTACTTC. Amino acids: CASSAPGPEAYEQYF.

The chain employs TRBV20-1 and TRBJ1-2, with TRBD1 matching over 9 bases. V dropped 4 bases and J dropped 6; count of bases not matched to a gene: 9. The germline V gene has CDR1 DFQATT and CDR2 SNEGSKA (reference sequence). The CDR3 is 14 amino acids. DNA for the CDR3: TGCAGTGCTACGGCTCGGGACAGGGTTCATGGCTACACCTTC. Encoded protein: CSATARDRVHGYTF.

In its sample, this clonotype was seen a few times. At one end the junction does not follow the germline gene, possibly because of a read error. This chain links TRBV12-3 or TRBV12-4 with TRBJ2-3; D is undetermined. The CDR3 totals 13 residues. The CDR3 DNA sequence: TGTGCTAGCAGTTTGTTAGACTCAGATACGCAGTATTTT. Protein: CASSLLDSDTQYF.

This clonotype was seen a handful of times. This sequence joins TRBV20-1 and TRBJ2-7; 9 bases agree with TRBD2. Per the germline V gene, CDR1 is DFQATT and CDR2 is SNEGSKA (reference sequence). V was clipped by 5 bases and J by 3 bases; unmatched bases: 8. The length of the CDR3 is 14 residues. The CDR3 here is CSALKAGGGYEQYF. CDR3 nucleotide sequence: TGCAGTGCTCTTAAAGCGGGAGGCGGCTACGAGCAGTACTTC.

This clonotype was picked up a small number of times. The chain links TRBV29-1 to TRBJ2-1, with TRBD2 as a possible D gene (6 bases). Per germline, CDR1 SQVTM and CDR2 ANQGSEA. The V gene lost 7 bases and the J gene lost 4 bases, with 14 bases spanning the gap. This CDR3 has 13 residues. As DNA, the CDR3 is TGCAGCGCCGGGGACTCCTTATACAATGAGCAGTTCTTC. Its protein is CSAGDSLYNEQFF.